This TCR beta chain was captured by sequencing in a study of OX40 agonist ivuxolimab in advanced cancers. Generated by immunoSEQ multiplex PCR, the TCRdb table keeps only in-frame clones and is missing some. The table lists more than 45,000 clones, approximately 85% of them singletons, with around 2.5% in the top ten. V was trimmed by 5 bases and J by 3 bases, leaving 14 bases between them. The germline gives CDR1 MNHEY, CDR2 SMNVEV (reference sequence). The CDR3 spans 15 residues. This specimen was CD4+ or CD8+ T cells sorted from blood, taken in a trial of the OX40 agonist ivuxolimab. This receptor was obtained from an adult with an advanced solid tumor such as melanoma, head and neck, liver or kidney cancer. The chain recombines TRBV27 with TRBJ1-5; possible D gene TRBD1, 5 bases. The CDR3 DNA is TGTGCCAGCAGTCTCTATAGAGGGGTCAATCAGCCCCAGCATTTT. Protein product: CASSLYRGVNQPQHF.